These 10 T cell receptor beta chains originate from one sample sequenced in a study of Tregs in tolerant kidney transplant recipients. Generated by immunoSEQ multiplex PCR, the TCRdb table keeps only in-frame clones and is missing some. The data show 90,000 to 150,000 clones, almost 95% seen once. Sequencing was performed on CD4+ T cells from blood. The receptor set was obtained from a human donor in good health.

This CDR3 reads CASSLSLDRVSGANVLTF. CDR3 nucleotide sequence: TGTGCCAGCAGCTTGTCACTGGACAGGGTATCTGGGGCCAACGTCCTGACTTTC. The genes are TRBV5-5 and TRBJ2-6, with 8 positions matching TRBD1. The germline CDR1 and CDR2 sequences are SGHKS and YYEKEE (reference sequence). CDR3 length: 18 residues. The V and J ends lost 1 base and 1 base, in that order; junction bases with no gene match: 7.

This clone was detected a few times. The rearrangement uses TRBV19 and TRBJ2-3; 10 bases are shared with TRBD2. The CDR3 sequence is 16 residues long. The trim removed 5 bases at V and 1 base at J, leaving 6 bases unmatched. From germline, CDR1 is LNHDA and CDR2 SQIVND (reference sequence). The CDR3: CASSYASGSGTDTQYF. The CDR3 DNA sequence: TGTGCCAGTAGTTACGCTAGCGGGAGTGGCACAGATACGCAGTATTTT.

CDR3 bases: TGTGCCAGCAGTGAGTACGGACAAGAGACCCAGTACTTC. This encodes CASSEYGQETQYF. The chain recombines TRBV2 with TRBJ2-5; no clear D gene. The CDR3 covers 13 residues. The V end lost 3 bases, the J end lost 2 bases, and 7 bases lay between the germline ends. Germline V gene lookup returns CDR1 SNHLY and CDR2 FYNNEI.

V and J are TRBV19 and TRBJ2-7; 9 nucleotides agree with TRBD2. CDR1 and CDR2 from the germline V gene are LNHDA and SQIVND (reference sequence). V trimming: 6 bases; J trimming: 2 bases; junction bases outside the gene matches: 8. This CDR3 has 15 residues. CDR3 loop: CASSLGLASTYEQYF. The CDR3 nucleotides are TGTGCCAGTAGCCTCGGACTAGCGTCAACCTACGAGCAGTACTTC.

The chain employs TRBV15 and TRBJ2-7, with TRBD1 matching 11 bases. The CDR3 runs 14 residues. V shed 5 bases and J 4 bases; nucleotides not matched to a gene: 4. CDR1 and CDR2 from the germline V gene are LNHNV and YYDKDF (reference sequence). CDR3 protein: CATSEGQGAYEQYF. As DNA, the CDR3 is TGTGCCACCAGCGAAGGACAGGGGGCGTACGAGCAGTACTTC.

The rearrangement links TRBV11-3 to TRBJ2-1; unclear D gene. This CDR3 spans 13 amino acids. In germline, CDR1 is SGHNT, CDR2 YENEEA. V lost 4 bases and J lost 2, with 6 bases in between. For the CDR3, the DNA is TGTGCCAGCAGCTCTAAACCCTACAATGAGCAGTTCTTC. Protein sequence: CASSSKPYNEQFF.

This chain uses TRBV5-1 with TRBJ1-2; 9 nucleotides line up with TRBD1. Trimming took 4 bases from V and 10 from J; bases not matched to a gene: 14. The CDR3 spans 15 residues. Germline CDR1 and CDR2: SGHRS and YFSETQ. CDR3: CASSPSRRTGDHYTF. The CDR3 DNA is TGCGCCAGCAGCCCATCTCGGAGGACAGGGGATCACTACACCTTC.

Remarks on this clone: The junction shows a germline mismatch at one end, possibly a read error. V is TRBV2 and J is TRBJ2-7; possibly TRBD2 for D (6 bases). The CDR3 is 11 amino acids. CDR1 and CDR2 from the germline V gene are SNHLY and FYNNEI. The CDR3 loop reads CASRGDSQEDF. The CDR3 nucleotides are TGTGCCAGCAGGGGGGACTCGCAGGAGGACTTC. Variable domain in full (rest from reference TRBV2 and TRBJ2-7): EPEVTQTPSHQVTQMGQEVILRCVPISNHLYFYWYRQILGQKVEFLVSFYNNEISEKSEIFDDQFSVERPDGSNFTLKIRSTKLEDSAMYFCASRGDSQEDFGPGTRLTVT.

The CDR3 protein is CASSPGAWGTDTQYF. The CDR3 coding sequence is TGTGCCAGCAGCCCGGGCGCCTGGGGCACAGATACGCAGTATTTT. The chain links TRBV7-8 to TRBJ2-3; no firm D call. Trimming took 5 bases from V and 1 from J, leaving 13 bases between them. Germline CDR1 and CDR2: SGHVS and FQNEAQ. CDR3 length equals 15 residues.

The rearrangement links TRBV4-2 to TRBJ2-2; TRBD2 matches 9 bases. CDR1 is LGHNA, CDR2 YNFKEQ, per germline. The CDR3 spans 17 residues. Losses at the gene ends were 0 bases for V and 4 bases for J; bases not matched to a gene: 6. The CDR3 protein is CASSQDGLAGITGELFF. In DNA form, the CDR3 reads TGTGCCAGCAGCCAAGACGGGCTAGCGGGAATCACCGGGGAGCTGTTTTTT.